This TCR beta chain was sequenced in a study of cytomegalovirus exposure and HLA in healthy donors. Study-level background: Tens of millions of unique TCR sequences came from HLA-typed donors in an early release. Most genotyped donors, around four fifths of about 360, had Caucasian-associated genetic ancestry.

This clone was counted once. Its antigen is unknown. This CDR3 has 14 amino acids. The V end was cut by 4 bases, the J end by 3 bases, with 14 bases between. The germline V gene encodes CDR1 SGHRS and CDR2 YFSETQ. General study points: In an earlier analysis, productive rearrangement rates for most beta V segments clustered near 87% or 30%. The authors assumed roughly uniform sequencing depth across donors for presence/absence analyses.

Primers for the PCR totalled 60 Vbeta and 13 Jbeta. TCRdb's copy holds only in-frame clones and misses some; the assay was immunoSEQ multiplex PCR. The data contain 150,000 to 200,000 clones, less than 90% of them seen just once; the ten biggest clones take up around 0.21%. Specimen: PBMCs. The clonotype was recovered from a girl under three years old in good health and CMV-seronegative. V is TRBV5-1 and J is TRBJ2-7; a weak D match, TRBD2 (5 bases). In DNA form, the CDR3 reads TGCGCCAGCAGCCCGACCGGACGGGACTACGAGCAGTACTTC. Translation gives CASSPTGRDYEQYF.